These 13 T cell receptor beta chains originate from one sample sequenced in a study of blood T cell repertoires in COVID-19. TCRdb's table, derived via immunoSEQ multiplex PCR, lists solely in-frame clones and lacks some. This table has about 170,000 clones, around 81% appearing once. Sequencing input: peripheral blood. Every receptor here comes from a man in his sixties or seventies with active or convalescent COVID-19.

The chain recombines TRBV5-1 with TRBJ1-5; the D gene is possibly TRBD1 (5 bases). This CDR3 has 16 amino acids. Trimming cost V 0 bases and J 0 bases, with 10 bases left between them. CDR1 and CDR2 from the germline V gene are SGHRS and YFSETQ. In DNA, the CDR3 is TGCGCCAGCAGCTTGGGGGGCGGATATAGCAATCAGCCCCAGCATTTT. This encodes CASSLGGGYSNQPQHF.

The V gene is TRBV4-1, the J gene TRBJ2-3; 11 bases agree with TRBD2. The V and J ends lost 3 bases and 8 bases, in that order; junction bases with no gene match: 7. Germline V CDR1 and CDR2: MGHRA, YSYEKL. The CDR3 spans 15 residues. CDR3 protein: CASSQAGTSGRTQYF. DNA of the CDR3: TGCGCCAGCAGCCAGGCCGGGACTAGCGGACGTACGCAGTATTTT.

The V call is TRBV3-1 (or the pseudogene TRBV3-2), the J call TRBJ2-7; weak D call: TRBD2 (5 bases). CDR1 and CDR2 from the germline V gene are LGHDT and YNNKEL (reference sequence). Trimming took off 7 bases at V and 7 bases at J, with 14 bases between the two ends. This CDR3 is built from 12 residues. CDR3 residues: CASTGPPGEQYF. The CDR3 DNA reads TGTGCCAGCACCGGTCCCCCGGGAGAGCAGTACTTC.

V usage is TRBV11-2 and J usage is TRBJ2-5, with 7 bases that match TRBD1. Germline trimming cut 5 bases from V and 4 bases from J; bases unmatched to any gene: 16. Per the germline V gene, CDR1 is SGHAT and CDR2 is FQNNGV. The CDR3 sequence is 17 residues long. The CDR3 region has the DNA TGTGCCAGCAGCCCCAACCCCAACAGGGGCCGGAGAGAGACCCAGTACTTC. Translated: CASSPNPNRGRRETQYF.

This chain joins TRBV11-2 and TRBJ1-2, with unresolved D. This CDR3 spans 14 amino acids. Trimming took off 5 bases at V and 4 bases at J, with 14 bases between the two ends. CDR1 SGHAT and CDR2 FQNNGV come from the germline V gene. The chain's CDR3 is CASSRRGPAYGYTF. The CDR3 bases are TGTGCCAGCAGCCGCCGCGGGCCGGCCTATGGCTACACCTTC.

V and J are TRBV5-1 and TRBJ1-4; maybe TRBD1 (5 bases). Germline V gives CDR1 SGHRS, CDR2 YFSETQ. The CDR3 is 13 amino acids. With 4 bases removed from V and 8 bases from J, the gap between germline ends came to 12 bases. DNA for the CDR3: TGCGCCAGCAGCCCCCAGGGTTCGGAAAAACTGTTTTTT. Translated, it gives CASSPQGSEKLFF.

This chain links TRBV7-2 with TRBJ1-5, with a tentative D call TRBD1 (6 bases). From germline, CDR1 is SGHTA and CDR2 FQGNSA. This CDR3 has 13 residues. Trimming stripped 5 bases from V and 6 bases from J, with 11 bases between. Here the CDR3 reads CASSAIGGQPQHF. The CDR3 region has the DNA TGTGCCAGCAGCGCCATAGGGGGTCAGCCCCAGCATTTT.

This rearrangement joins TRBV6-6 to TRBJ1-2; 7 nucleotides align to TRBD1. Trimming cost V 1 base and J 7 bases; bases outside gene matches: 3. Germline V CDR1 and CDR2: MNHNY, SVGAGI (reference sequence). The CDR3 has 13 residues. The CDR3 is CASSYLQGGGYTF. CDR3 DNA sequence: TGTGCCAGCAGTTACTTGCAGGGGGGTGGCTACACCTTC.

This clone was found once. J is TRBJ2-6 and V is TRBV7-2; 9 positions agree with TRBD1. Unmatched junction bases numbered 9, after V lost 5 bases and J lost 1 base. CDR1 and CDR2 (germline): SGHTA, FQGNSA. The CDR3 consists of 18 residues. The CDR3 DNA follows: TGTGCCAGCAGCGGCCGTCCCGGGACAGGGTCTGGGGCCAACGTCCTGACTTTC. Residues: CASSGRPGTGSGANVLTF.

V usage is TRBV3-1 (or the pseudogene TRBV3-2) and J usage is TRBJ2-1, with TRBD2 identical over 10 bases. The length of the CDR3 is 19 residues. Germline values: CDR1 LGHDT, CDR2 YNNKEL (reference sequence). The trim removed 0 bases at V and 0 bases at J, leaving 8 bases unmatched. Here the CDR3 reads CASSQDSLAGVSSYNEQFF. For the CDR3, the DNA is TGTGCCAGCAGCCAAGATTCCCTAGCGGGGGTTAGCTCCTACAATGAGCAGTTCTTC.

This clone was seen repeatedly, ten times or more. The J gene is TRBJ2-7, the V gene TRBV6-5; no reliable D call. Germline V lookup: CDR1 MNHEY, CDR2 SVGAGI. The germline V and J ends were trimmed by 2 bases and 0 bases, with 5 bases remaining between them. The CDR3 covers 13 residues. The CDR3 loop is CASSYDNSYEQYF. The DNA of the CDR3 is TGTGCCAGCAGTTACGACAACTCCTACGAGCAGTACTTC.

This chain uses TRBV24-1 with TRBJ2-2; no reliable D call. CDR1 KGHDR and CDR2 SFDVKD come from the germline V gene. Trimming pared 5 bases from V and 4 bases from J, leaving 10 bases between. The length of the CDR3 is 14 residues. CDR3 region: CATSAETGTGELFF. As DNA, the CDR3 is TGTGCCACCAGTGCTGAGACTGGCACCGGGGAGCTGTTTTTT.

CDR3 sequence: CASSLWDRNSPLHF. The CDR3 DNA reads as TGTGCCAGCAGTTTATGGGACAGGAATTCACCCCTCCACTTT. The chain couples TRBV28 to TRBJ1-6; 7 bases match TRBD1. V was clipped by 0 bases and J by 7 bases; unmatched bases: 0. Germline CDR1 and CDR2: MDHEN and SYDVKM. The CDR3 runs to 14 residues.